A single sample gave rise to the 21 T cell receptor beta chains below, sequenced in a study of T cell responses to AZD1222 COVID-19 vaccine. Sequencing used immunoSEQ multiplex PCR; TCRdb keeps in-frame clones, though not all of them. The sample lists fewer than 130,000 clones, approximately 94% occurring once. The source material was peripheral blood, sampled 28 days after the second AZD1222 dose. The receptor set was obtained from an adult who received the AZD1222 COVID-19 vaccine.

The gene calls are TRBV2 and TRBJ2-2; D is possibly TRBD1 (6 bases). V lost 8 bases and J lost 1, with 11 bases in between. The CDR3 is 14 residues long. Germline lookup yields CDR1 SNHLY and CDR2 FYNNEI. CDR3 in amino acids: CASADSWNTGELFF. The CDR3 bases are TGTGCCAGCGCGGACAGCTGGAACACCGGGGAGCTGTTTTTT.

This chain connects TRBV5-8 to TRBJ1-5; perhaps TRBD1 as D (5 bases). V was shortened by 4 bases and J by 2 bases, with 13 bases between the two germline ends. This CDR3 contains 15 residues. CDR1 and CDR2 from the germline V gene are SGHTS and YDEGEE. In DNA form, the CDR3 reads TGTGCCAGCAGCCCCGGGATAGGGGGCAATCAGCCCCAGCATTTT. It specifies CASSPGIGGNQPQHF.

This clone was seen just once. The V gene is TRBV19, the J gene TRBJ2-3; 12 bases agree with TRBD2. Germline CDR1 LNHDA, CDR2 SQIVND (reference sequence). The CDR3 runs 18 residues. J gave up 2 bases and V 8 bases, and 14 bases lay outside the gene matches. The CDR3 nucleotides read TGTGCCAGTTCACCCTTTTACGGACTAGCGGGACCCACAGATACGCAGTATTTT. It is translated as CASSPFYGLAGPTDTQYF.

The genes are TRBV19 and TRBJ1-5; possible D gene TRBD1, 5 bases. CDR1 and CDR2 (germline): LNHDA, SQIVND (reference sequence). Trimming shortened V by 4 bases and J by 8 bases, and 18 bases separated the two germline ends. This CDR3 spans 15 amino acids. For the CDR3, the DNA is TGTGCCAGTAGTACGGGACTGCCCGGGGGAAAGCCCCAGCATTTT. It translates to CASSTGLPGGKPQHF.

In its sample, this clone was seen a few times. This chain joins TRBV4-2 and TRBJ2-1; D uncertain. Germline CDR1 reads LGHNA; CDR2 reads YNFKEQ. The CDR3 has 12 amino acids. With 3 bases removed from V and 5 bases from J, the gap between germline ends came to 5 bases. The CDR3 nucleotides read TGTGCCAGCAGCCAGGCGAACAATGAGCAGTTCTTC. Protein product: CASSQANNEQFF.

DNA for the CDR3: TGTGCCAGCAATCATGATTCGCAGTCCCATGGCTACACCTTC. Protein: CASNHDSQSHGYTF. This rearrangement joins TRBV11-2 to TRBJ1-2; D uncertain. Trimming took off 7 bases at V and 6 bases at J, with 18 bases between the two ends. This CDR3 region has 14 residues. Germline values: CDR1 SGHAT, CDR2 FQNNGV.

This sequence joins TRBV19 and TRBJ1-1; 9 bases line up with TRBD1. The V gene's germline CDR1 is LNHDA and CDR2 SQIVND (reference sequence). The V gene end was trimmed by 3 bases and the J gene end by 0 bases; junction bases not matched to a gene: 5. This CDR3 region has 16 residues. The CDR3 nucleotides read TGTGCCAGTAGTATTGGACAGGGGAGAGTGAACACTGAAGCTTTCTTT. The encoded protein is CASSIGQGRVNTEAFF.

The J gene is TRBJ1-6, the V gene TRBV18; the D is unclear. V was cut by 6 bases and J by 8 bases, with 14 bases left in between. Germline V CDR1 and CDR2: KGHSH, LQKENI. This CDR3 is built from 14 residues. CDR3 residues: CASSVGFGDSPLHF. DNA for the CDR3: TGTGCCAGCTCCGTCGGCTTTGGGGATTCACCCCTCCACTTT.

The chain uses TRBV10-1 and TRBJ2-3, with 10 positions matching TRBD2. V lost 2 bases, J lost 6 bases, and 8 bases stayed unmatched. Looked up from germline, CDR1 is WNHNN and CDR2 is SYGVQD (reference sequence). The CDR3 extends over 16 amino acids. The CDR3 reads CASSEASGGAEDTQYF. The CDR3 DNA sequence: TGCGCCAGCAGTGAGGCCAGCGGGGGGGCCGAGGATACGCAGTATTTT.

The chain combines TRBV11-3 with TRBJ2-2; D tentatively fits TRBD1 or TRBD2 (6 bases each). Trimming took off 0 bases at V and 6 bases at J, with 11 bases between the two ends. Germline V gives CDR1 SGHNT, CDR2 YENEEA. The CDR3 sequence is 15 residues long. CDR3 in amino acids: CASSLEGAGSGELFF. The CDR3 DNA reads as TGTGCCAGCAGCTTAGAGGGGGCGGGATCCGGGGAGCTGTTTTTT. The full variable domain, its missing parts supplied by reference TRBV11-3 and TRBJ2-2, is EAGVVQSPRYKIIEKKQPVAFWCNPISGHNTLYWYLQNLGQGPELLIRYENEEAVDDSQLPKDRFSAERLKGVDSTLKIQPAELGDSAVYLCASSLEGAGSGELFFGEGSRLTVL.

CDR3: CASSQLTGYEQYF. In DNA form, the CDR3 reads TGTGCCAGCTCACAACTGACAGGGTACGAGCAGTACTTC. This sequence joins TRBV18 and TRBJ2-7; 7 bases are a match to TRBD1. The junction had 4 bases not matched to a gene; V was cut back by 4 bases and J by 4 bases. The CDR3 consists of 13 residues. The germline gives CDR1 KGHSH, CDR2 LQKENI.

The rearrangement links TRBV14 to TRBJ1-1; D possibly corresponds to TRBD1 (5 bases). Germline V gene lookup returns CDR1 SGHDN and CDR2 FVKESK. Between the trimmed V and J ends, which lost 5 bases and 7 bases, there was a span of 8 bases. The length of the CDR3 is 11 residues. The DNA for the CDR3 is TGTGCCAGCAGCTTAGGGGTTGAAGCTTTCTTT. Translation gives CASSLGVEAFF.

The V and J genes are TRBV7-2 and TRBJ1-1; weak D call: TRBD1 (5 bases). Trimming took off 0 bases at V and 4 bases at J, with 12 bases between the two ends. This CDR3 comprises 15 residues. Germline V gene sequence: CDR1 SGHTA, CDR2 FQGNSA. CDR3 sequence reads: CASSLAAGTGTEAFF. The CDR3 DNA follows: TGTGCCAGCAGCTTAGCAGCAGGGACGGGCACTGAAGCTTTCTTT.

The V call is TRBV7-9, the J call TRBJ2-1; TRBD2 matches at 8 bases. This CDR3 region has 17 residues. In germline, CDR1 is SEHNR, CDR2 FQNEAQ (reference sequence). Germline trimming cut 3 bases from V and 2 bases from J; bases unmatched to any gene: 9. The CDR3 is CASSFFGDSGAYNEQFF. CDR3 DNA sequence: TGTGCCAGCAGCTTCTTCGGGGATAGCGGGGCCTACAATGAGCAGTTCTTC.

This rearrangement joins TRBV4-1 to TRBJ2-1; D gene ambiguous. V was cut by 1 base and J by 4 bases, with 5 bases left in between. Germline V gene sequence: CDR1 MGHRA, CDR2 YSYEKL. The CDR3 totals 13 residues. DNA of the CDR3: TGCGCCAGCAGCCAAGGGCTTTACAATGAGCAGTTCTTC. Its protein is CASSQGLYNEQFF.

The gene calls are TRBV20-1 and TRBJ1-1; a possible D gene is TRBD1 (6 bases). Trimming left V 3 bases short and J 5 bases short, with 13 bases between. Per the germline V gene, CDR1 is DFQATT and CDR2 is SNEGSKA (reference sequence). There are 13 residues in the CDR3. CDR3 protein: CSASLRGHTEAFF. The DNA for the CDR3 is TGCAGTGCTAGTCTCCGGGGGCATACTGAAGCTTTCTTT.

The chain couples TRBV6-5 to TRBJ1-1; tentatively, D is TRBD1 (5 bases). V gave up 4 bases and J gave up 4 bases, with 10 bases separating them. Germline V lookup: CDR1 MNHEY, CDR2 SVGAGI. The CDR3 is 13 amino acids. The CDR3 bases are TGTGCCAGCAGTTGGGGTGGGGGCACTGAAGCTTTCTTT. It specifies CASSWGGGTEAFF.

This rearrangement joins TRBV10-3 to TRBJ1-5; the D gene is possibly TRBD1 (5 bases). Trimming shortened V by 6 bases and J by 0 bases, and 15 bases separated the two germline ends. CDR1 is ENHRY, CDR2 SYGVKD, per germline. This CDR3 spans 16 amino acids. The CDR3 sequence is CAISPGRRNSNQPQHF. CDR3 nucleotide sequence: TGTGCCATCAGCCCGGGACGGAGGAATAGCAATCAGCCCCAGCATTTT.

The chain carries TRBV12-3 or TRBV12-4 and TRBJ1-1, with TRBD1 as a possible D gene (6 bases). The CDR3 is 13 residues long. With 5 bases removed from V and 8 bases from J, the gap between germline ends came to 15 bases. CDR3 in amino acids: CASSPLRGLEAFF. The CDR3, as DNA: TGTGCCAGCAGTCCGTTACGGGGGCTCGAAGCTTTCTTT.

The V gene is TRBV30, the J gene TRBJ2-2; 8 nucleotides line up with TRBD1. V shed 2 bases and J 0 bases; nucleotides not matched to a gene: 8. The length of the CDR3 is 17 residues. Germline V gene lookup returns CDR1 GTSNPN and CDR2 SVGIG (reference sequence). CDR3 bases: TGTGCCTGGAGTCAAGAAAACAGGGGGGCGAACACCGGGGAGCTGTTTTTT. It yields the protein CAWSQENRGANTGELFF.

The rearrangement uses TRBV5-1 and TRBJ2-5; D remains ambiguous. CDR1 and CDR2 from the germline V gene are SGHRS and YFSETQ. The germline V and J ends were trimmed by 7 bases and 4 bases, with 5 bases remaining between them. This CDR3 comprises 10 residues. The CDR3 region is CASAGETQYF. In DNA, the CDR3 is TGCGCCAGCGCCGGAGAGACCCAGTACTTC.